This T cell receptor (beta chain) was documented in a study of beta chain features in type 1 diabetes. Germline V gene data show CDR1 as ENHRY and CDR2 as SYGVKD. V was pared by 4 bases and J by 9 bases, with 16 bases between. This CDR3 has 14 amino acids. Every isolated RNA sample was fully reverse transcribed, so sequencing captured expressed TCRB transcripts. Produced via immunoSEQ multiplex PCR; TCRdb's table is partial and in-frame only. This table holds some 410,000 clones, approximately 13% found once. The receptor comes from a man aged 25-40 years in good health. V and J are TRBV10-3 and TRBJ2-1; weak D call: TRBD2 (5 bases). The sequencing input was naive CD4+ T cells from blood. The CDR3 DNA reads as TGTGCCATCAGTGTGAGGACTTCCAGAGGTGAGCAGTTCTTC. It is translated as CAISVRTSRGEQFF.